This T cell receptor beta chain was captured in a study of blood T cell repertoires in COVID-19. Study in general: Sources were T cells, B-cell-depleted T cells, or PBMCs; the material itself was cDNA or gDNA.

Source study methods: Cell counts per sample came from amplifying reference gene primers. Data came from immunoSEQ multiplex PCR; TCRdb stores just in-frame clones and leaves some out. The V and J calls and clone size are taken from that table; D and trimming were inferred from the DNA. The sample carries roughly 150,000 clones, roughly four fifths recorded once. The CDR3 sequence is 15 residues long. Germline CDR1 KGHSH, CDR2 LQKENI. The germline V and J ends were trimmed by 1 base and 4 bases, with 10 bases remaining between them. The clonotype originates from a man in his 70s who had recovered from COVID-19. The chain couples TRBV18 to TRBJ2-2; possible D gene TRBD1, 5 bases. The source material was peripheral blood. The CDR3 DNA is TGTGCCAGCTCACCACAGGGGCCGGTCACCGGGGAGCTGTTTTTT. It encodes CASSPQGPVTGELFF.